This T cell receptor beta chain was obtained from a study of identical twins. Germline CDR1 and CDR2: SQVTM and ANQGSEA. This CDR3 spans 14 amino acids. The V gene end was trimmed by 4 bases and the J gene end by 4 bases; junction bases not matched to a gene: 5. One entry per CDR3 protein, called by TCRdb with MiXCR from the 5' RACE reads. The data contain a few hundred thousand distinct CDR3 sequences, roughly 15% of them singletons. The data were also submitted as part of a second study, on yellow fever vaccine responses in identical twins.

This chain links TRBV29-1 with TRBJ1-3; TRBD1 matches at 9 bases. The TCR sequence derives from a woman aged 18-35 years in good health. The sample consisted of CD4+ T cells sorted from blood. The CDR3 is CSVGDRVSGNTIYF. The CDR3 DNA follows: TGCAGCGTTGGGGACAGGGTGTCCGGAAACACCATATATTTT.